This paragraph reports one T cell receptor (beta chain). Trimming took off 0 bases at V and 11 bases at J, with 10 bases between the two ends. This CDR3 is built from 12 residues. The germline V gene encodes CDR1 SNHLY and CDR2 FYNNEI. The sample belongs to a study of T cell responses to AZD1222 COVID-19 vaccine. Repertoires were generated with immunoSEQ multiplex PCR, while TCRdb's copy carries only in-frame clones and drops some. Among some 120,000 clones listed, roughly 93% were seen once. The TCR comes from an adult in good health. The sequencing here drew on peripheral blood, taken on day 0 of AZD1222 vaccination. The chain has TRBV2 and TRBJ1-1, with D unclear. The CDR3 region has the DNA TGTGCCAGCAGTGAAGCGAGGAGTCTGGCTTTCTTT. Translation gives CASSEARSLAFF.